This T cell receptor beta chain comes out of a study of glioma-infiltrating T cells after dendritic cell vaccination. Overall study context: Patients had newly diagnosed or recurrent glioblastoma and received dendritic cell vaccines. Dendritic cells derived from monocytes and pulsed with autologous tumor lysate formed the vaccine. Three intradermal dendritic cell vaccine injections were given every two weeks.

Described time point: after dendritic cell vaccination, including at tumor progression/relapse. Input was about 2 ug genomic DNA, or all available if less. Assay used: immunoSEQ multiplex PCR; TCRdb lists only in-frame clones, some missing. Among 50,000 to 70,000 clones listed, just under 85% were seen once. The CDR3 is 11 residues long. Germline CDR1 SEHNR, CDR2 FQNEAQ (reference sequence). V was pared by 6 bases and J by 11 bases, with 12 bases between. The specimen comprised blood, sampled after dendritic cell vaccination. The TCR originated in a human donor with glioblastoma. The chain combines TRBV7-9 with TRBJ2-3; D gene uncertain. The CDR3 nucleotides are TGTGCCAGCAGATATATGCGTTGGCAGTATTTT. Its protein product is CASRYMRWQYF.